Shown below are 6 T cell receptor beta chains from a single sample sequenced in a study of response to subunit inactivated influenza vaccine (dated 2018 in TCRdb). The receptor library was made with RT-PCR. The sequencer listed for this sample is Illumina HiSeq 2500. TCRdb's own reprocessing of the public reads used fastp at Q25 and MiXCR and kept productive beta chains. CDR3 protein duplicates are merged, each entry listing the most common genes and DNA. The table for this sample lists hundreds of thousands of distinct CDR3 sequences; approximately 10% of them were counted only once. The biggest ten clones account for roughly 9.6% of the sample. A further study also used this sample, focusing on T cells expressing NK-cell markers. The second study also describes: TCR beta cDNA libraries were made by 5'RACE template switching that added a universal primer site and unique molecular identifiers.

Sequences were derived from PBMCs from blood, sampled on the day of vaccination. The receptors originated from a man between 50 and 59 years old who received an inactivated influenza vaccine. Donor details come from another sample of the same person, matched by shared clones.

This clonotype has a handful of counts. The J gene is TRBJ1-6, the V gene TRBV12-3 or TRBV12-4, with 7 bases that match TRBD1. The V segment lost 6 bases and the J segment 6 bases; nucleotides outside the gene matches: 8. The CDR3 sequence is 15 residues long. The CDR3 nucleotides read TGTGCCAGCAGCGGAGGGCAGGGGGTTAATTCACCCCTCCACTTT. This codes for CASSGGQGVNSPLHF.

This clonotype was seen more than once but under ten times. The genes are TRBV6-5 and TRBJ2-5; no clear D gene. The CDR3 has 14 amino acids. The V gene's germline CDR1 is MNHEY and CDR2 SVGAGI. Trimming cost V 0 bases and J 4 bases, with 9 bases left between them. In DNA form, the CDR3 reads TGTGCCAGCAGTTACTCGGGTTGGGGAGAGACCCAGTACTTC. The encoded protein is CASSYSGWGETQYF.

This clonotype has only a few counts. V usage is TRBV4-2 and J usage is TRBJ1-4; possible D gene TRBD1, 6 bases. From germline, CDR1 is LGHNA and CDR2 YNFKEQ. Deletions cut 1 base from V and 7 bases from J, with 16 bases between. This CDR3 contains 16 residues. CDR3 in DNA: TGTGCCAGCAGCCAAGTGGGCGGGGGCAGGGGTGAAAAACTGTTTTTT. It specifies CASSQVGGGRGEKLFF.

This clonotype came up a few times. This chain joins TRBV9 and TRBJ2-1; 7 bases fit TRBD2. Germline trimming cut 0 bases from V and 4 bases from J; bases unmatched to any gene: 7. The length of the CDR3 is 16 residues. The germline V gene encodes CDR1 SGDLS and CDR2 YYNGEE. The CDR3 reads CASSVVGGGGYNEQFF. The DNA of the CDR3 is TGTGCCAGCAGCGTAGTAGGTGGGGGGGGGTACAATGAGCAGTTCTTC.

This clonotype occurred many times. The rearrangement joins TRBV28 to TRBJ2-1; 15 bases align to TRBD2. The junction had 6 bases not matched to a gene; V was cut back by 6 bases and J by 6 bases. The CDR3 runs to 16 residues. Per germline, CDR1 MDHEN and CDR2 SYDVKM. In DNA, the CDR3 is TGTGCCAGCAGAGGTCTGGGACTAGCGGGAGGCAATGAGCAGTTCTTC. Translation gives CASRGLGLAGGNEQFF.

This clonotype appeared many times. This chain joins TRBV12-3 or TRBV12-4 and TRBJ2-2; 8 positions agree with TRBD1. V shed 3 bases, J shed 4 bases, and the junction held 4 bases outside the gene matches. The CDR3 runs to 15 residues. CDR3 residues: CASSFRTGFTGELFF. CDR3 DNA: TGTGCCAGCAGTTTCAGGACAGGGTTCACCGGGGAGCTGTTTTTT.